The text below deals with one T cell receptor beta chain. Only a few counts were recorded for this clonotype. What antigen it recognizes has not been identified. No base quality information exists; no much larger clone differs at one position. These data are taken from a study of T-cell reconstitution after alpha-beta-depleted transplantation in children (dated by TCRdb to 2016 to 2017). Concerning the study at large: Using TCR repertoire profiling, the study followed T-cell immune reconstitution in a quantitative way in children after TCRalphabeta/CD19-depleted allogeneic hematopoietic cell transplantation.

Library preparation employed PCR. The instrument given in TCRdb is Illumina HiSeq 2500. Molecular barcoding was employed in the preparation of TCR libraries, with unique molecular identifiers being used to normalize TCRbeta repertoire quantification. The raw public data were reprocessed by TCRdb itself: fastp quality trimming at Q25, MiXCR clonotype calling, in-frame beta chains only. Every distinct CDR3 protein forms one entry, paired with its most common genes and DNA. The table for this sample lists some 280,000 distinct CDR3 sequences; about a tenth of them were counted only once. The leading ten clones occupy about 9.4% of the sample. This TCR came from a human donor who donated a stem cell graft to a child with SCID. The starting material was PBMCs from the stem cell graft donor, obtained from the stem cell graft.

Here the CDR3 is given as CASLGHVRGYQETQYF. In nucleotide form, the sequence is TGTGCCAGCCTCGGACACGTCAGGGGGTACCAAGAGACCCAGTACTTC. The chain uses TRBV2 and TRBJ2-5; 7 bases in the junction line up with TRBD1. The CDR3 holds 16 amino acids from the cysteine to the phenylalanine. The entry retains the CDR3 DNA only, 48 bases that are in frame from base 1. From the germline V gene, CDR1 is SNHLY and CDR2 is FYNNEI. Trimming removed 8 bases from V and 0 bases from J; the gene matches leave 12 bases unexplained.